The 16 T cell receptor beta chains below come from one sample, sequenced in a study of identical twins. MiXCR was run by TCRdb on the 5' RACE reads, yielding one entry per CDR3 protein. The sample has roughly 1.6 million distinct CDR3 sequences; under 35% are singletons. Sequencing input: cord blood. The receptors come from a newborn girl in good health.

The chain couples TRBV6-6 to TRBJ2-2; no clear D. Trimming shortened V by 0 bases and J by 7 bases, and 12 bases separated the two germline ends. Germline V gene data show CDR1 as MNHNY and CDR2 as SVGAGI (reference sequence). The CDR3 loop spans 15 amino acids. The CDR3 sequence: CASSYSEPWHGELFF. The CDR3 bases are TGTGCCAGCAGTTACTCGGAGCCCTGGCACGGGGAGCTGTTTTTT.

This clonotype was observed a handful of times. The gene calls are TRBV29-1 and TRBJ1-2; D ambiguous. The CDR3 length is 12 residues. Trimming pared 6 bases from V and 2 bases from J, leaving 10 bases between. The germline V gene has CDR1 SQVTM and CDR2 ANQGSEA. DNA of the CDR3: TGCAGCGTCGAACGACAAAACTATGGCTACACCTTC. Protein product: CSVERQNYGYTF.

The rearrangement joins TRBV28 to TRBJ2-3; 10 bases are a match to TRBD2. Germline loops: CDR1 MDHEN, CDR2 SYDVKM. This CDR3 is built from 17 residues. J gave up 2 bases and V 2 bases, and 7 bases lay outside the gene matches. The CDR3 spells CASSLGASGSLTDTQYF. The CDR3 DNA is TGTGCCAGCAGTTTAGGAGCTAGCGGGAGCCTCACAGATACGCAGTATTTT. The entire variable domain, with the rest obtained from reference TRBV28 and TRBJ2-3, is as follows: DVKVTQSSRYLVKRTGEKVFLECVQDMDHENMFWYRQDPGLGLRLIYFSYDVKMKEKGDIPEGYSVSREKKERFSLILESASTNQTSMYLCASSLGASGSLTDTQYFGPGTRLTVL.

This sequence joins TRBV5-1 and TRBJ1-1; TRBD1 agrees at 8 bases. The CDR3 has 17 amino acids. V was clipped by 3 bases and J by 2 bases; unmatched bases: 12. Germline CDR1 reads SGHRS; CDR2 reads YFSETQ. CDR3 coding DNA: TGCGCCAGCAGCTGGGACAGGCAACCGTTGGGAAACACTGAAGCTTTCTTT. Residues: CASSWDRQPLGNTEAFF.

This clonotype was counted a few times. The chain is built from TRBV9 and TRBJ2-3; D assignment may be TRBD1 or TRBD2 (6 bases each). This CDR3 is 16 amino acids long. V lost 0 bases, J lost 2 bases, and 13 bases lay in between. Germline values: CDR1 SGDLS, CDR2 YYNGEE. Written as DNA, the CDR3 is TGTGCCAGCAGCGTAGCGACGGGGGCCACCACAGATACGCAGTATTTT. Translated, it gives CASSVATGATTDTQYF.

The rearrangement links TRBV12-3 or TRBV12-4 to TRBJ2-5; 8 nucleotides line up with TRBD2. CDR3 length: 12 residues. The trim removed 3 bases at V and 13 bases at J, leaving 7 bases unmatched. The CDR3 region is CASSFKGTRPYF. Here the CDR3 DNA reads TGTGCCAGCAGTTTTAAGGGGACTAGGCCGTACTTC.

This chain links TRBV28 with TRBJ2-3, with TRBD2 matching 8 bases. The CDR3 has 16 amino acids. Germline-derived CDR1 and CDR2 are MDHEN and SYDVKM. Losses at the gene ends were 7 bases for V and 2 bases for J; bases not matched to a gene: 11. The CDR3 region is CASKRGLVISTDTQYF. The DNA of the CDR3 is TGTGCCAGCAAACGGGGACTAGTCATCTCCACAGATACGCAGTATTTT.

This clonotype was picked up a small number of times. The rearrangement joins TRBV21-1 to TRBJ1-2; TRBD1, the D gene given by the table, was not confirmed from the DNA. TRBV21-1 is shown as a pseudogene. The CDR3 loop spans 14 amino acids. CDR3 region: CASSKKQGRDGYTF. The CDR3 coding sequence is TGTGCCAGCAGCAAAAAACAGGGGAGGGATGGCTACACCTTC.

This chain links TRBV29-1 with TRBJ2-7, with 9 bases that match TRBD2. Germline V gives CDR1 SQVTM, CDR2 ANQGSEA. The CDR3 is 15 residues long. The trim removed 0 bases at V and 6 bases at J, leaving 9 bases unmatched. CDR3 protein: CSVEDGGSGSAEQYF. CDR3 in DNA: TGCAGCGTTGAAGATGGGGGTAGCGGGAGTGCCGAGCAGTACTTC.

This clonotype was picked up a small number of times. The chain combines TRBV10-3 with TRBJ2-1, with TRBD2 identical over 12 bases. The J call may be incorrect, as the DNA end agrees better with TRBJ2-7. The CDR3 contains 22 residues. The germline V gene has CDR1 ENHRY and CDR2 SYGVKD. The CDR3 loop is CAISDPTSGGPTRASTINEQYF. The CDR3 DNA is TGTGCCATCAGTGACCCGACTAGCGGGGGACCCACACGTGCCTCGACGATCAATGAGCAGTACTTC.

This sequence joins TRBV7-9 and TRBJ2-7; D is possibly TRBD2 (5 bases). The J call may be in error: the DNA end matches TRBJ2-5 better. The CDR3 has 16 amino acids. Germline V gives CDR1 SEHNR, CDR2 FQNEAQ (reference sequence). CDR3 region: CASSFNYLAPEETQYF. CDR3 DNA sequence: TGTGCCAGCAGCTTTAACTATCTAGCCCCCGAAGAGACCCAGTACTTC.

This clonotype was observed a few times. In nucleotides, the CDR3 is TGCGCCAGCAGGGCCACTAGCGGGGGGGTTCGGGAGCAGTTCTTC. Encoded protein: CASRATSGGVREQFF. This rearrangement joins TRBV10-2 to TRBJ2-1; 13 bases match TRBD2. Germline loops: CDR1 WSHSY, CDR2 SAAADI. The CDR3 sequence is 15 residues long. V shed 6 bases, J shed 10 bases, and the junction held 9 bases outside the gene matches.

The genes are TRBV7-2 and TRBJ2-3; a possible D gene is TRBD2 (6 bases). CDR1 SGHTA and CDR2 FQGNSA come from the germline V gene. The V end lost 2 bases, the J end lost 4 bases, and 25 bases lay between the germline ends. There are 19 residues in the CDR3. DNA of the CDR3: TGTGCCAGCAGCTTATCTTCAGAGCGGGCCTGGGCGGCAGCAGATACGCAGTATTTT. The encoded protein is CASSLSSERAWAAADTQYF.

The V and J genes are TRBV20-1 and TRBJ2-1, with 7 bases aligning to TRBD2. The CDR3 spans 17 residues. With V trimmed by 0 bases and J by 7 bases, 15 bases remained unmatched. Germline-derived CDR1 and CDR2 are DFQATT and SNEGSKA (reference sequence). In DNA, the CDR3 is TGCAGTGCTAGAGATGCTAGAGGAAGGCGGGAGAGGAATGAGCAGTTCTTC. This sequence encodes CSARDARGRRERNEQFF.

This clonotype occurred a few times. The V gene is TRBV20-1, the J gene TRBJ1-2; D remains unclear. Trimming removed 1 base from V and 4 bases from J, with 19 bases in between. CDR1 is DFQATT, CDR2 SNEGSKA, per germline (reference sequence). The CDR3 has 16 amino acids. The CDR3 spells CSARVPGRLLIYGYTF. The CDR3 DNA reads as TGCAGTGCTAGAGTCCCCGGACGCTTACTAATCTATGGCTACACCTTC.

This clonotype was counted between two and nine times. This chain joins TRBV19 and TRBJ2-5; D is tentatively TRBD1 or TRBD2 (5 bases each). This CDR3 spans 14 amino acids. Germline loops: CDR1 LNHDA, CDR2 SQIVND (reference sequence). V lost 4 bases, J lost 11 bases, and 20 bases lay in between. The CDR3, as DNA: TGTGCCAGTAGTACAGGGACCTCCTACAATGAGCAGTACTTC. Protein sequence: CASSTGTSYNEQYF.